This is a list of T cell receptor beta chains from one sample in a study of blood T cells in healthy people across ages. MiXCR, applied by TCRdb to the 5' RACE reads, yields one record per CDR3 protein. The data contain some 1,500,000 distinct CDR3 sequences, less than 45% of them singletons. Sequencing was carried out using blood. The receptors originated from a woman in her late teens or twenties in good health. CDR3s include the opening cysteine and the closing phenylalanine or tryptophan. D genes are given only for firm matches. Only some rows state a clone size, as once, few, many or a class for expanded clones.

NA	16	TRBV6-6	TRBD2	TRBJ2-7	CASSARGSGDYNEQYF	TGTGCCAGCAGTGCACGGGGTAGCGGGGATTACAATGAGCAGTACTTC
NA	15	TRBV27	NA	TRBJ1-2	CASSLSRRGAGGYTF	TGTGCCAGCAGTTTAAGTCGTCGGGGGGCTGGGGGCTACACCTTC
NA	16	TRBV4-1	TRBD1	TRBJ1-1	CASSSRQGAPFTEAFF	TGCGCCAGCAGCTCAAGACAGGGGGCGCCTTTCACTGAAGCTTTCTTT
NA	17	TRBV2	NA	TRBJ1-2	CASRPPGPQTTKYGYTF	TGTGCCAGCAGGCCCCCAGGGCCTCAGACGACTAAGTATGGCTACACCTTC
once	16	TRBV7-9	NA	TRBJ1-5	CASSGVRGGSNQPQHF	TGTGCCAGCAGCGGGGTTCGGGGGGGAAGCAATCAGCCCCAGCATTTT
NA	15	TRBV29-1	NA	TRBJ2-7	CSVGGSEISYNEQYF	TGCAGCGTTGGGGGTTCGGAAATCTCCTACAATGAGCAGTACTTC
NA	15	TRBV20-1	TRBD2	TRBJ2-1	CSARLGLAGANEQFF	TGCAGTGCTAGGTTGGGACTAGCGGGAGCCAATGAGCAGTTCTTC
once	16	TRBV28	TRBD2	TRBJ2-7	CASSLMGAGVTYEQYF	TGTGCCAGCAGTCTCATGGGAGCGGGAGTCACCTACGAGCAGTACTTC
NA	19	TRBV7-9	TRBD1	TRBJ1-1	CASGRGLEKGQAMNTEAFF	TGTGCCAGCGGCCGGGGGCTGGAAAAGGGACAGGCCATGAACACTGAAGCTTTCTTT
NA	15	TRBV12-3/TRBV12-4	TRBD2	TRBJ2-1	CASSSDPAGVNGQFF	TGTGCCAGCAGCTCAGATCCAGCGGGAGTCAATGGGCAGTTCTTC
NA	15	TRBV11-2	TRBD1	TRBJ2-7	CASSLTDRGTYEQYF	TGTGCCAGCAGCTTAACGGACAGGGGGACCTACGAGCAGTACTTC
once	14	TRBV7-2	NA	TRBJ2-4	CASSLEIRNYEQYF	TGTGCCAGCAGCTTAGAGATCAGGAATTATGAGCAGTACTTC
NA	14	TRBV25-1	NA	TRBJ1-5	CASTASSHGQPQHF	TGTGCCAGCACCGCCAGCTCTCACGGACAGCCCCAGCATTTT
many	14	TRBV11-1	NA	TRBJ2-3	CASSFGSLADTQYF	TGTGCCAGCAGCTTTGGGAGTCTAGCAGATACGCAGTATTTT
few	13	TRBV12-3/TRBV12-4	NA	TRBJ2-5	CASTLQGFSEQYF	TGTGCCAGCACCTTACAGGGCTTTAGTGAGCAGTACTTC
NA	15	TRBV5-1	NA	TRBJ2-5	CASSLAFGGQETQYF	TGCGCCAGCAGCTTGGCTTTCGGGGGGCAGGAGACCCAGTACTTC
NA	10	TRBV7-9	NA	TRBJ2-7	CASSSPPGYF	TGTGCCAGCAGCTCCCCCCCAGGGTACTTC
once	17	TRBV14	TRBD1	TRBJ1-4	CASSSPGQGYANEKLFF	TGTGCCAGCAGCTCTCCGGGACAGGGGTATGCTAATGAAAAACTGTTTTTT
few	11	TRBV20-1	TRBD1	TRBJ1-4	CSARQGAQLFF	TGCAGTGCTAGACAGGGGGCCCAACTGTTTTTT
few	15	TRBV11-2	NA	TRBJ2-5	CASSSLLEWGETQYF	TGTGCCAGCAGCTCACTTCTTGAGTGGGGAGAGACCCAGTACTTC
once	13	TRBV20-1	TRBD1	TRBJ1-2	CSAGDRLTYGYTF	TGCAGTGCCGGGGACAGGCTCACATATGGCTACACCTTC
NA	15	TRBV29-1	NA	TRBJ1-2	CSVEGGRQSMEGYTF	TGCAGCGTTGAAGGTGGAAGGCAATCTATGGAGGGCTACACCTTC
few	12	TRBV29-1	TRBD1	TRBJ2-7	CSGRDRGYEQYF	TGCAGCGGAAGAGACAGGGGGTACGAGCAGTACTTC
many	11	TRBV28	NA	TRBJ2-7	CASSPQYEQYF	TGTGCCAGCAGTCCCCAATACGAGCAGTACTTC
many	14	TRBV3-1	TRBD2	TRBJ2-7	CASSQVAGRYEQYF	TGTGCCAGCAGCCAAGTAGCGGGACGTTACGAGCAGTACTTC
NA	14	TRBV20-1	NA	TRBJ1-1	CSARADSENTEAFF	TGCAGTGCTAGAGCGGACAGCGAGAACACTGAAGCTTTCTTT
few	14	TRBV29-1	NA	TRBJ2-1	CSVHEPGEANEQFF	TGCAGCGTTCACGAGCCAGGGGAGGCCAATGAGCAGTTCTTC
NA	18	TRBV4-3	TRBD2	TRBJ2-7	CASSQSGTSGRVYNEQYF	TGCGCCAGCAGCCAAAGTGGGACTAGCGGGCGAGTTTACAATGAGCAGTACTTC
few	15	TRBV20-1	TRBD1	TRBJ2-3	CSARRRGQGFDTQYF	TGCAGTGCTAGACGCCGGGGACAGGGATTTGATACGCAGTATTTT
NA	13	TRBV6-6	NA	TRBJ2-3	CASVRDSTDTQYF	TGTGCCAGCGTAAGGGATAGCACAGATACGCAGTATTTT
NA	14	TRBV3-1	TRBD1	TRBJ2-3	CASRLTGGTDTQDF	TGTGCCAGCAGGCTAACAGGGGGCACAGATACGCAGGATTTT